This TCR beta chain comes out of a study of T cells in Graves' hyperthyroidism and ophthalmopathy. Across the study: Peripheral blood was drawn at first diagnosis, prior to all treatment. The study's findings and limits: In validation, the model predicted ophthalmopathy. These predictions came a median approximately six months before onset. Blood also held most thyroid clonotypes expanded beyond 0.001.

This clonotype was seen a handful of times. Its antigen is unknown. TCR beta CDR3 regions were amplified from RNA transcripts. The study used the HTBI primer set for a first-round RT-PCR of the TCR CDR3. From the multiplex PCR reads, TCRdb called clonotypes with MiXCR, one entry per CDR3 protein. The sample shows approximately 400,000 distinct CDR3 sequences, roughly 14% of them seen only once. Out of over 7.5 ml of fresh peripheral blood came the PBMCs. Trimming took 0 bases from V and 3 from J; bases not matched to a gene: 4. The CDR3 extends over 16 amino acids. Germline V gene lookup returns CDR1 MNHEY and CDR2 SVGAGI.

The sequenced sample consisted of blood. V usage is TRBV6-5 and J usage is TRBJ2-3; 9 nucleotides agree with TRBD1. The clonotype comes from a woman aged 25-40 years with Graves' ophthalmopathy. The CDR3 bases are TGTGCCAGCAGTTACTCGACCGGGACAGGGACAGATACGCAGTATTTT. It encodes CASSYSTGTGTDTQYF.